The clone carrying this T cell receptor beta chain has only a few counts. The antigen is unknown. The data stem from a study of T-cell reconstitution after alpha-beta-depleted transplantation in children. Notes on the study in general: Newly produced T cells mostly provided counts and TCRbeta diversity after one year, as hyperexpanded clones declined.

Unique molecular identifiers featured in how the TCRbeta library was prepared. One entry per CDR3 protein results from TCRdb running MiXCR on the PCR reads. Altogether approximately 82,000 distinct CDR3 sequences are present, around 15% being singletons, with the ten largest covering about 20%. Germline V CDR1 and CDR2: MNHEY, SVGEGT. This CDR3 comprises 16 residues. Trimming stripped 8 bases from V and 7 bases from J, with 24 bases between. This TCR was sampled from a male patient aged 2 to 9 who had a stem cell transplant for acute lymphoblastic leukemia, so the T cells may come from the graft donor. Material: PBMCs, mostly from graft donor cells, obtained 180 days after TCRalphabeta/CD19-depleted stem cell transplant. The rearrangement joins TRBV6-2 or TRBV6-3 to TRBJ2-1, with D tentatively TRBD1 (6 bases). The CDR3 here is CASFRGTTGLRNEQFF. CDR3 nucleotide sequence: TGTGCCAGCTTTAGGGGGACAACAGGTCTTAGGAATGAGCAGTTCTTC.